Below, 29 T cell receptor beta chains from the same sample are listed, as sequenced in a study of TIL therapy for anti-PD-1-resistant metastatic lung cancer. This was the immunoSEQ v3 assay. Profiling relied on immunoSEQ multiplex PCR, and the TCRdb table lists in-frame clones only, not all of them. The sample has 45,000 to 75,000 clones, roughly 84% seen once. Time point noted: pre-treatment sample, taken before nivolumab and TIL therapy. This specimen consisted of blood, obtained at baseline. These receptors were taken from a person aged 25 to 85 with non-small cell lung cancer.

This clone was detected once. CDR3 region: CASRDDRGRETQYF. The CDR3, as DNA: TGTGCCAGCAGGGATGACAGGGGCCGCGAGACCCAGTACTTC. The V and J genes are TRBV7-9 and TRBJ2-5, with 8 bases matching TRBD1. CDR1 and CDR2 (germline): SEHNR, FQNEAQ (reference sequence). The CDR3 length is 14 residues. V trimming: 6 bases; J trimming: 5 bases; junction bases outside the gene matches: 8. The whole variable domain, remainder taken from reference TRBV7-9 and TRBJ2-5, is DTGVSQNPRHKITKRGQNVTFRCDPISEHNRLYWYRQTLGQGPEFLTYFQNEAQLEKSRLLSDRFSAERPKGSFSTLEIQRTEQGDSAMYLCASRDDRGRETQYFGPGTRLLVL.

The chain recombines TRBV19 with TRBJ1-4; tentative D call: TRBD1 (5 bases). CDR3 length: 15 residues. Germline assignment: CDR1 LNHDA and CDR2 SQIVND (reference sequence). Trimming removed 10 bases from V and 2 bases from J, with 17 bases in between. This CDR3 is CATRGPRRTNEKLFF. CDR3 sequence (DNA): TGTGCCACGCGGGGACCCCGACGCACTAATGAAAAACTGTTTTTT. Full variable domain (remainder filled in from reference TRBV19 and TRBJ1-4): DGGITQSPKYLFRKEGQNVTLSCEQNLNHDAMYWYRQDPGQGLRLIYYSQIVNDFQKGDIAEGYSVSREKKESFPLTVTSAQKNPTAFYLCATRGPRRTNEKLFFGSGTQLSVL.

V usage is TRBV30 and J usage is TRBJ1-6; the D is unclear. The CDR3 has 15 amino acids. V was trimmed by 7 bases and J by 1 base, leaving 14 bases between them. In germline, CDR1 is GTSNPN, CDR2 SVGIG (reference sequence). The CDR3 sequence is CAFQDGGSYNSPLHF. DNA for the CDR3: TGTGCCTTTCAGGATGGTGGATCCTATAATTCACCCCTCCACTTT.

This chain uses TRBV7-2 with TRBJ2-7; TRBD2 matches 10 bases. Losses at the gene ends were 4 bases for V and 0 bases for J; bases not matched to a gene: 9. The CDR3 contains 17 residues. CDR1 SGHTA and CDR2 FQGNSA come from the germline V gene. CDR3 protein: CASSSTVKREGSYEQYF. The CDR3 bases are TGTGCCAGCAGCTCGACGGTGAAGCGGGAGGGCTCCTACGAGCAGTACTTC. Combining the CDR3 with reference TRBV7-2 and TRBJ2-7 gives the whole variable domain GAGVSQSPSNKVTEKGKDVELRCDPISGHTALYWYRQSLGQGLEFLIYFQGNSAPDKSGLPSDRFSAERTGGSVSTLTIQRTQQEDSAVYLCASSSTVKREGSYEQYFGPGTRLTVT.

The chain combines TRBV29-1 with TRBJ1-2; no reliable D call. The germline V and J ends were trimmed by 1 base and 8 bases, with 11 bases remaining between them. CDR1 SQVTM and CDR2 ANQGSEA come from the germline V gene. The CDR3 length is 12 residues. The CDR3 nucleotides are TGCAGCGTTGAAGCCAATCGGCCCGGCTACACCTTC. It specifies CSVEANRPGYTF.

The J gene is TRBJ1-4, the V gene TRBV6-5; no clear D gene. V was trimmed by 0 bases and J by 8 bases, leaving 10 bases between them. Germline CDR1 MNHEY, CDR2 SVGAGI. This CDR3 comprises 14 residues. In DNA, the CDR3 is TGTGCCAGCAGTTACTCAGGGCAGGTGGAAAAACTGTTTTTT. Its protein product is CASSYSGQVEKLFF.

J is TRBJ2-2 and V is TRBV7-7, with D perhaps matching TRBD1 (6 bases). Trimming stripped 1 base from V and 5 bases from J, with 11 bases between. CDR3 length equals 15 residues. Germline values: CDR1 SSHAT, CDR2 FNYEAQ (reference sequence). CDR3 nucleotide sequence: TGTGCCAGCAGCTTAGAGGCAGGGGCTACCGGGGAGCTGTTTTTT. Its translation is CASSLEAGATGELFF.

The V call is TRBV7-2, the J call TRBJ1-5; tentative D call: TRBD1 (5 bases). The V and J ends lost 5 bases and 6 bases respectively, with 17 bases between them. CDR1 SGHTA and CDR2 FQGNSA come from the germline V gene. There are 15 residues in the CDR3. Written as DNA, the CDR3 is TGTGCCAGCAGCATAAGGCAGGGAGTCGCTCAGCCCCAGCATTTT. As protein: CASSIRQGVAQPQHF. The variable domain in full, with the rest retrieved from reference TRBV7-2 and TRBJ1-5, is GAGVSQSPSNKVTEKGKDVELRCDPISGHTALYWYRQSLGQGLEFLIYFQGNSAPDKSGLPSDRFSAERTGGSVSTLTIQRTQQEDSAVYLCASSIRQGVAQPQHFGDGTRLSIL.

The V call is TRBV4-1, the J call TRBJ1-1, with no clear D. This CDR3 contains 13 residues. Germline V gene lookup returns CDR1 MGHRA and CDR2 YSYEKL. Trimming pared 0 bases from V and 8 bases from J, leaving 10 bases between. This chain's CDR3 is CASSQEALGEAFF. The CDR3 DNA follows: TGCGCCAGCAGCCAAGAGGCTCTGGGGGAAGCTTTCTTT.

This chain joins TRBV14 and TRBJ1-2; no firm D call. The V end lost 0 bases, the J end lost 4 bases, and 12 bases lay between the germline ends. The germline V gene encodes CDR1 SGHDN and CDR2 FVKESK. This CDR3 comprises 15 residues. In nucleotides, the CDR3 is TGTGCCAGCAGCCAAGAAAAAGGCCGGGGCTATGGCTACACCTTC. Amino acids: CASSQEKGRGYGYTF.

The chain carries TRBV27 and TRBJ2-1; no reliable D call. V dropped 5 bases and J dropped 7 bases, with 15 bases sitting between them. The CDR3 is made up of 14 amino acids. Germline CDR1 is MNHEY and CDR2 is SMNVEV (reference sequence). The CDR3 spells CASSIGSSGNEQFF. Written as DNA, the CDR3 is TGTGCCAGCAGTATAGGTAGTTCAGGAAATGAGCAGTTCTTC.

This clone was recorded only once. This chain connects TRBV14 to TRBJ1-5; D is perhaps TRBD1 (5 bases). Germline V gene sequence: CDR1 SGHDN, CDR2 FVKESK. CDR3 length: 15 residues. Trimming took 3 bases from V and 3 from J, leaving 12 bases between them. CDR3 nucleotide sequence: TGTGCCAGCAGCCAGTTCGCAGGGTTCAATCAGCCCCAGCATTTT. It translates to CASSQFAGFNQPQHF.

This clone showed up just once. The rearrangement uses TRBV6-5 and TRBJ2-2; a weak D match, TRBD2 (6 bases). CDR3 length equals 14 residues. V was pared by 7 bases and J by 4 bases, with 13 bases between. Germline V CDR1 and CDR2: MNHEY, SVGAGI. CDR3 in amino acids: CASIKEGPTGELFF. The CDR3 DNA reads TGTGCCAGCATCAAGGAGGGGCCCACCGGGGAGCTGTTTTTT.

The chain's CDR3 is CASSPRTSGGLNWGNEQFF. DNA for the CDR3: TGTGCCAGCAGCCCAAGGACTAGCGGGGGACTAAACTGGGGAAATGAGCAGTTCTTC. The chain couples TRBV9 to TRBJ2-1, with 13 bases fitting TRBD2. CDR3 size: 19 residues. Trimming cost V 4 bases and J 7 bases; bases outside gene matches: 17. The V gene's germline CDR1 is SGDLS and CDR2 YYNGEE.

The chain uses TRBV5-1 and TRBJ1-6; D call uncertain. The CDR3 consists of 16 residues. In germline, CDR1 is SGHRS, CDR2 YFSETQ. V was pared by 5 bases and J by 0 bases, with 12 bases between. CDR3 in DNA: TGCGCCAGCAGACTAACACCCAGCTCCTATAATTCACCCCTCCACTTT. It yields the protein CASRLTPSSYNSPLHF.

CDR3 bases: TGTGCCTGGCGGGCTGGACTAGCGGGCTTCAATGAGCAGTTCTTC. Translation gives CAWRAGLAGFNEQFF. The gene calls are TRBV30 and TRBJ2-1, with TRBD2 matching 11 bases. The CDR3 spans 15 residues. CDR1 GTSNPN and CDR2 SVGIG come from the germline V gene (reference sequence). V was clipped by 5 bases and J by 6 bases; unmatched bases: 9.

DNA of the CDR3: TGTGCCAGCAGTAGCGGGAGGTCGATCGAGCAGTACTTC. Translating gives CASSSGRSIEQYF. The rearrangement joins TRBV27 to TRBJ2-7, with TRBD2 matching over 9 bases. CDR3 size: 13 residues. J was trimmed by 6 bases and V by 5 bases; bases with no gene match: 5. Germline loops: CDR1 MNHEY, CDR2 SMNVEV (reference sequence).

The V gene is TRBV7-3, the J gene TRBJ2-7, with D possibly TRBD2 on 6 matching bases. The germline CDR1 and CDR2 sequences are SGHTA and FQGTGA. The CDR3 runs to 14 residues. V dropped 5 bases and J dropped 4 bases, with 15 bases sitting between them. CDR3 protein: CASSRGMGGYEQYF. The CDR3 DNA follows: TGTGCCAGCAGCCGGGGAATGGGAGGATACGAGCAGTACTTC.

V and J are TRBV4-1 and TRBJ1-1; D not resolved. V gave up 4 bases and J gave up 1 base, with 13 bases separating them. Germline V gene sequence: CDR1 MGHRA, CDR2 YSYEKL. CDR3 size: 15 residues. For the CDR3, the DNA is TGCGCCAGCAGCCGTCTGGACTCCGAGAACACTGAAGCTTTCTTT. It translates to CASSRLDSENTEAFF.

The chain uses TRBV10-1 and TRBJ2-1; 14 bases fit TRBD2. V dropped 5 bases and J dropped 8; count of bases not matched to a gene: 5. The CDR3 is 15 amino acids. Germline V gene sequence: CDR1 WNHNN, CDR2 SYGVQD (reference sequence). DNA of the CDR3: TGCGCCAGCAGTAGGACTAGCGGGGGGTCGTATGAGCAGTTCTTC. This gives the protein CASSRTSGGSYEQFF.

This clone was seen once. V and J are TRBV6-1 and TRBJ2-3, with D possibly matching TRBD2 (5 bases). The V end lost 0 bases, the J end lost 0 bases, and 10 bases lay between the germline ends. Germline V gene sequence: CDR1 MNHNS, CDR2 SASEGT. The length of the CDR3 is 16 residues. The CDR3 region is CASSEASVRSTDTQYF. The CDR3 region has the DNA TGTGCCAGCAGTGAAGCTAGCGTGAGAAGCACAGATACGCAGTATTTT.

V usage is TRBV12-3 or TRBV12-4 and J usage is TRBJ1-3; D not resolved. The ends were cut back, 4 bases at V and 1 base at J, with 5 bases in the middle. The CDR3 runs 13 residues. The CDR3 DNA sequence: TGTGCCAGCAGTTCTGGGTCTGGAAACACCATATATTTT. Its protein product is CASSSGSGNTIYF.

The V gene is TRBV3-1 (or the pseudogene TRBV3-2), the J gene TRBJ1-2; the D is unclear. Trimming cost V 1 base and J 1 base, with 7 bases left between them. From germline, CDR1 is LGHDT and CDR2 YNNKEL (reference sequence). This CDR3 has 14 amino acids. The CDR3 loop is CASSQAQVNYGYTF. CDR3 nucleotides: TGTGCCAGCAGCCAAGCCCAGGTTAACTATGGCTACACCTTC.

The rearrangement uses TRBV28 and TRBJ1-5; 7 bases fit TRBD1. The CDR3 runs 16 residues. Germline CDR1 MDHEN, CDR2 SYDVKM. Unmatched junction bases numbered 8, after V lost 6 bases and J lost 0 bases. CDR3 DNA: TGTGCCAGCAGACCAGGGACAGCTTCTAGCAATCAGCCCCAGCATTTT. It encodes CASRPGTASSNQPQHF.

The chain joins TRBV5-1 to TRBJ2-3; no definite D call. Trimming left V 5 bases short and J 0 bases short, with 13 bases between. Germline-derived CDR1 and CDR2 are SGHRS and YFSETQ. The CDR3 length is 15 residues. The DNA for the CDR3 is TGCGCCAGCAGGGCGGCCGGGTCCAGCACAGATACGCAGTATTTT. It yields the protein CASRAAGSSTDTQYF. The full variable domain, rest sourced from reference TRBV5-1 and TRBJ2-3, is KAGVTQTPRYLIKTRGQQVTLSCSPISGHRSVSWYQQTPGQGLQFLFEYFSETQRNKGNFPGRFSGRQFSNSRSEMNVSTLELGDSALYLCASRAAGSSTDTQYFGPGTRLTVL.

The CDR3 DNA is TGTGCCAGCAAGGGGACTCTGGGCACCGGGGAGCTGTTTTTT. This encodes CASKGTLGTGELFF. The V call is TRBV6-5, the J call TRBJ2-2; TRBD2 is a possible D gene (6 bases). CDR3 length equals 14 residues. The germline gives CDR1 MNHEY, CDR2 SVGAGI. V lost 7 bases and J lost 4, with 13 bases in between.

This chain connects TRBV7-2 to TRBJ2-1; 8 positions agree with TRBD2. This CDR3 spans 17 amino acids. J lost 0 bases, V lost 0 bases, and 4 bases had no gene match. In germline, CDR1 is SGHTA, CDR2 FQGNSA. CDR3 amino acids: CASSLAGLGSSYNEQFF. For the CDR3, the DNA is TGTGCCAGCAGCTTAGCGGGACTAGGAAGCTCCTACAATGAGCAGTTCTTC.

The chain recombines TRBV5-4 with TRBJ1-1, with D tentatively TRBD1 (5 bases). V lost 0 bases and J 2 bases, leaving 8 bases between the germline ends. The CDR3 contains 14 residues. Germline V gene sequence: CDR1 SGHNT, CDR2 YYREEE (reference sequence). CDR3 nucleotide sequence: TGTGCCAGCAGCTTGGCCGGGGCCAACACTGAAGCTTTCTTT. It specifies CASSLAGANTEAFF. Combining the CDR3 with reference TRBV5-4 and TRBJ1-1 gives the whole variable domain ETGVTQSPTHLIKTRGQQVTLRCSSQSGHNTVSWYQQALGQGPQFIFQYYREEENGRGNFPPRFSGLQFPNYSSELNVNALELDDSALYLCASSLAGANTEAFFGQGTRLTVV.

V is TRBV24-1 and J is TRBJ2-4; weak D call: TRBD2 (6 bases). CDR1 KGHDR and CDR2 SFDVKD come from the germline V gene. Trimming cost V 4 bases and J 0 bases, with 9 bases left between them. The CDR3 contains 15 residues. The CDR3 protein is CATSDAGLAKNIQYF. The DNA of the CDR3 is TGTGCCACCAGTGACGCGGGGCTAGCCAAAAACATTCAGTACTTC.